A selection of T cell receptor beta chains follows, all from one sample in a study of OX40 agonist ivuxolimab in advanced cancers. Sequencing was performed with immunoSEQ multiplex PCR; in TCRdb, only in-frame clones are kept and a portion is missing. The repertoire consists of about 64,000 clones, with 87% occurring once and the leading ten covering under 3.5%. The specimen was CD4+ or CD8+ T cells sorted from blood, collected in a trial of the OX40 agonist ivuxolimab. Source of these receptors: an adult with an advanced solid tumor such as melanoma, head and neck, liver or kidney cancer. Both conserved end residues are part of each CDR3. A D gene is named only where the DNA matches it firmly. Clone size is given for some rows only: seen once, a few or many times, or a class if the clone is expanded.

cdr3_length: 13
j_call: TRBJ2-7
clone_size: .
v_call: TRBV5-6
d_call: TRBD1
cdr3_nt: TGTGCCAGCAGTTTAGGACAGGGAATAACCCAGTACTTC
cdr3_aa: CASSLGQGITQYF

cdr3_length: 15
j_call: TRBJ1-2
clone_size: .
v_call: TRBV6-4
d_call: TRBD1
cdr3_nt: TGTGCCAGCAGTACCGGGACAGGGGGTCTCTATGGCTACACCTTC
cdr3_aa: CASSTGTGGLYGYTF

cdr3_length: 13
j_call: TRBJ1-2
clone_size: .
v_call: TRBV6-1
d_call: .
cdr3_nt: TGTGCCAGCAGGCCCGCAGGGATGGGTGGCTACACCTTC
cdr3_aa: CASRPAGMGGYTF

cdr3_length: 11
j_call: TRBJ2-3
clone_size: many
v_call: TRBV28
d_call: .
cdr3_nt: TGTGCCAGCAGTTCCGACCGTGGGCAGTATTTT
cdr3_aa: CASSSDRGQYF

cdr3_length: 14
j_call: TRBJ2-2
clone_size: .
v_call: TRBV6-5
d_call: .
cdr3_nt: TGTGCCAGCATCGGCGGGTCAGCGACCGGGGAGCTGTTTTTT
cdr3_aa: CASIGGSATGELFF

cdr3_length: 15
j_call: TRBJ2-5
clone_size: .
v_call: TRBV5-4
d_call: TRBD2
cdr3_nt: TGTGCCAGCAAAGCTAGCGGGAGTTTACAAGAGACCCAGTACTTC
cdr3_aa: CASKASGSLQETQYF

cdr3_length: 12
j_call: TRBJ1-1
clone_size: .
v_call: TRBV7-9
d_call: .
cdr3_nt: TGTGCCAGCAACCTGATGGACACTGAAGCTTTCTTT
cdr3_aa: CASNLMDTEAFF

cdr3_length: 14
j_call: TRBJ2-7
clone_size: .
v_call: TRBV7-9
d_call: .
cdr3_nt: TGTGCCAGCAGCTTAGAATACGGCGCCTACGAGCAGTACTTC
cdr3_aa: CASSLEYGAYEQYF

cdr3_length: 15
j_call: TRBJ2-1
clone_size: .
v_call: TRBV7-2
d_call: TRBD2
cdr3_nt: TGTGCCAGCAGCCTCGGGACTAGCAATCGGAATGAGCAGTTCTTC
cdr3_aa: CASSLGTSNRNEQFF

cdr3_length: 16
j_call: TRBJ2-1
clone_size: .
v_call: TRBV15
d_call: .
cdr3_nt: TGTGCCACCAGCAGAGGGCCCGACTTCGGACACAATGAGCAGTTCTTC
cdr3_aa: CATSRGPDFGHNEQFF

cdr3_length: 15
j_call: TRBJ2-7
clone_size: .
v_call: TRBV4-1
d_call: .
cdr3_nt: TGCGCCAGCAGCCAAGAGACAGCCCTCTCCTACGAGCAGTACTTC
cdr3_aa: CASSQETALSYEQYF

cdr3_length: 15
j_call: TRBJ2-7
clone_size: .
v_call: TRBV28
d_call: .
cdr3_nt: TGTGCCAGCAGTTCTAGCCTACGGTATTACTACGAGCAGTACTTC
cdr3_aa: CASSSSLRYYYEQYF

cdr3_length: 15
j_call: TRBJ2-3
clone_size: .
v_call: TRBV5-1
d_call: .
cdr3_nt: TGCGCCAGCAGCTTTCAGGGGTTGGGCACAGATACGCAGTATTTT
cdr3_aa: CASSFQGLGTDTQYF

cdr3_length: 13
j_call: TRBJ2-3
clone_size: .
v_call: TRBV7-3
d_call: .
cdr3_nt: TGTGCCAGCAGCTCCCTAGGGTCAGATACGCAGTATTTT
cdr3_aa: CASSSLGSDTQYF

cdr3_length: 12
j_call: TRBJ2-1
clone_size: .
v_call: TRBV9
d_call: .
cdr3_nt: TGTGCCAGCAGCGTAGGGTTCAGCGAGCAGTTCTTC
cdr3_aa: CASSVGFSEQFF

cdr3_length: 12
j_call: TRBJ2-7
clone_size: .
v_call: TRBV28
d_call: .
cdr3_nt: TGTGCCAGCAGTTTAAGAGCCTACGAGCAGTACTTC
cdr3_aa: CASSLRAYEQYF

cdr3_length: 14
j_call: TRBJ2-7
clone_size: .
v_call: TRBV7-2
d_call: .
cdr3_nt: TGTGCCAGCAGGGAAGGGGCGACTCCCTACGAGCAGTACTTC
cdr3_aa: CASREGATPYEQYF

cdr3_length: 14
j_call: TRBJ1-3
clone_size: .
v_call: TRBV11-2
d_call: .
cdr3_nt: TGTGCCAGCAGCTTTGGTCATGAAGTCGGCCCCATATATTTT
cdr3_aa: CASSFGHEVGPIYF

cdr3_length: 17
j_call: TRBJ2-3
clone_size: .
v_call: TRBV4-1
d_call: .
cdr3_nt: TGCGCCAGCAGCCAAGAGTCGGTCCCCGGGGGCCCAGATACGCAGTATTTT
cdr3_aa: CASSQESVPGGPDTQYF

cdr3_length: 15
j_call: TRBJ2-3
clone_size: .
v_call: TRBV5-1
d_call: TRBD1
cdr3_nt: TGCGCCAGCAGCCGGACAGGGTGGAGCACAGATACGCAGTATTTT
cdr3_aa: CASSRTGWSTDTQYF

cdr3_length: 15
j_call: TRBJ2-1
clone_size: .
v_call: TRBV5-5
d_call: .
cdr3_nt: TGTGCCAGCAGCTTTTCTCTCAGCTCCTACAATGAGCAGTTCTTC
cdr3_aa: CASSFSLSSYNEQFF

cdr3_length: 15
j_call: TRBJ1-3
clone_size: .
v_call: TRBV19
d_call: .
cdr3_nt: TGTGCCAGTAAAAAGGCGGGACCCTCTGGAAACACCATATATTTT
cdr3_aa: CASKKAGPSGNTIYF

cdr3_length: 16
j_call: TRBJ2-5
clone_size: .
v_call: TRBV6-5
d_call: .
cdr3_nt: TGTGCCAGCAGTTACTCACACGTCCTCGGGCAAGAGACCCAGTACTTC
cdr3_aa: CASSYSHVLGQETQYF

cdr3_length: 15
j_call: TRBJ2-2
clone_size: .
v_call: TRBV11-2
d_call: TRBD1
cdr3_nt: TGTGCCAGCAGCTTACAGGGGGCGGACACCGGGGAGCTGTTTTTT
cdr3_aa: CASSLQGADTGELFF

cdr3_length: 14
j_call: TRBJ2-3
clone_size: .
v_call: TRBV28
d_call: TRBD1
cdr3_nt: TGTGCCAGCAGCCCGACAGGGGGACCGGATACGCAGTATTTT
cdr3_aa: CASSPTGGPDTQYF

cdr3_length: 16
j_call: TRBJ2-2
clone_size: .
v_call: TRBV27
d_call: .
cdr3_nt: TGTGCCAGCAGTTTGATGTCAATTTCAAGCACCGGGGAGCTGTTTTTT
cdr3_aa: CASSLMSISSTGELFF

cdr3_length: 13
j_call: TRBJ1-1
clone_size: .
v_call: TRBV7-6
d_call: .
cdr3_nt: TGTGCCAGCAGCTTAGGACAGTTCACTGAAGCTTTCTTT
cdr3_aa: CASSLGQFTEAFF

cdr3_length: 17
j_call: TRBJ1-1
clone_size: .
v_call: TRBV7-2
d_call: .
cdr3_nt: TGTGCCAGCAGCTTTGGGCCGGGTCCCTTCATGAACACTGAAGCTTTCTTT
cdr3_aa: CASSFGPGPFMNTEAFF

cdr3_length: 15
j_call: TRBJ1-2
clone_size: once
v_call: TRBV6-1
d_call: .
cdr3_nt: TGTGCCAGCAGTGAAAATACACCTAGAGGCTATGGCTACACCTTC
cdr3_aa: CASSENTPRGYGYTF

cdr3_length: 14
j_call: TRBJ2-7
clone_size: .
v_call: TRBV7-8
d_call: .
cdr3_nt: TGTGCCAGCAGCGTTCGCAGGAGCGGCTACGAGCAGTACTTC
cdr3_aa: CASSVRRSGYEQYF

cdr3_length: 14
j_call: TRBJ2-3
clone_size: .
v_call: TRBV27
d_call: TRBD2
cdr3_nt: TGTGCCAGCAGTTTTGCGGGAGGGGCAGATACGCAGTATTTT
cdr3_aa: CASSFAGGADTQYF

cdr3_length: 13
j_call: TRBJ2-7
clone_size: .
v_call: TRBV6-5
d_call: .
cdr3_nt: TGTGCCAGCAGTTATCTGGGAGGCTACGAGCAGTACTTC
cdr3_aa: CASSYLGGYEQYF

cdr3_length: 15
j_call: TRBJ2-2
clone_size: .
v_call: TRBV5-1
d_call: .
cdr3_nt: TGCGCCAGCAGCTCCCCGCTGACGAACACCGGGGAGCTGTTTTTT
cdr3_aa: CASSSPLTNTGELFF

cdr3_length: 15
j_call: TRBJ1-4
clone_size: .
v_call: TRBV28
d_call: TRBD1
cdr3_nt: TGTGCCAGCAGTCCCTCCGGGACAGGGGAGGAAAAACTGTTTTTT
cdr3_aa: CASSPSGTGEEKLFF

cdr3_length: 14
j_call: TRBJ1-3
clone_size: once
v_call: TRBV6-6
d_call: .
cdr3_nt: TGTGCCAGCAGGGAGCAGGGTTCTGGAAACACCATATATTTT
cdr3_aa: CASREQGSGNTIYF

cdr3_length: 15
j_call: TRBJ2-7
clone_size: .
v_call: TRBV18
d_call: .
cdr3_nt: TGTGCCAGCTCACCATTTCCGGGAGCGGGCTACGAGCAGTACTTC
cdr3_aa: CASSPFPGAGYEQYF

cdr3_length: 15
j_call: TRBJ2-7
clone_size: .
v_call: TRBV15
d_call: TRBD2
cdr3_nt: TGTGCCACCAGCAGAGATCCGGGGGAGGGCATGGAGCAGTACTTC
cdr3_aa: CATSRDPGEGMEQYF

cdr3_length: 14
j_call: TRBJ2-7
clone_size: once
v_call: TRBV6-5
d_call: .
cdr3_nt: TGTGCCAGCAGTGGATACAGCGGTGCCTACGAGCAGTACTTC
cdr3_aa: CASSGYSGAYEQYF

cdr3_length: 13
j_call: TRBJ1-4
clone_size: .
v_call: TRBV2
d_call: .
cdr3_nt: TGTGCCAGCAGTGGGCCGTCGGGTGAAAAACTGTTTTTT
cdr3_aa: CASSGPSGEKLFF